This entry features one T cell receptor (beta chain) sequence. Its antigen is unidentified. This entry is derived from a study of blood T cells in healthy people across ages. Study results and limitations: PBMC samples, being unsorted, prevented any conclusive comparison of naive and antigen-experienced cells.

V lost 6 bases, J lost 4 bases, and 12 bases lay in between. Germline CDR1 reads SQVTM; CDR2 reads ANQGSEA. This CDR3 is 12 amino acids long. Primed by a sample-barcoded 5' primer and a J-beta primer mix, a second PCR proceeded for about 6 to 12 cycles. TCRdb called the 5' RACE reads again in MiXCR, with one record for every CDR3 protein. This table holds 750,000 to 1,000,000 distinct CDR3 sequences, 25% to 35% found once. These sequences were also reported in another study, on T cells of mothers and their children. From that second work: Amplification in the second PCR used the M1S primer, which added sample barcodes and 2-4 random nucleotides.

What was sequenced was blood. This TCR derives from a woman aged 40 to 50 in good health. The chain combines TRBV29-1 with TRBJ1-1, with D uncertain. The CDR3 spells CSVGPSSTEAFF. The CDR3 nucleotides are TGCAGCGTCGGACCGTCCTCCACTGAAGCTTTCTTT.